Below are 11 T cell receptor beta chains sequenced from a single sample in a study of blood T cell repertoires in COVID-19 (dated by TCRdb to 2020 to 2022). The library was prepared using the immunoSEQ multiplex PCR assay. TCRdb re-hosts the immuneACCESS table, in-frame sequences only. Its copies lack some clones; in the studies checked, an unresolved V gene accounts for under half of them, and the cause for the rest is not known. This sample is represented by 300,000 to 350,000 clones; 90% of them were singletons. The ten top clones hold more than 0.85% of the sample. Sequencing used peripheral blood. All receptors come from a middle-aged woman with COVID-19, enrolled during active disease.

V gene TRBV28 combines with J gene TRBJ1-4; D may be TRBD1 (5 bases). In germline, CDR1 is MDHEN, CDR2 SYDVKM. Trimming left V 3 bases short and J 7 bases short, with 12 bases between. The CDR3 has 14 residues. Here the CDR3 reads CASSLTARGEKLFF. In DNA, the CDR3 is TGTGCCAGCAGTTTGACAGCGAGAGGTGAAAAACTGTTTTTT. Together with reference TRBV28 and TRBJ1-4, the CDR3 gives the full variable domain: DVKVTQSSRYLVKRTGEKVFLECVQDMDHENMFWYRQDPGLGLRLIYFSYDVKMKEKGDIPEGYSVSREKKERFSLILESASTNQTSMYLCASSLTARGEKLFFGSGTQLSVL.

The V call is TRBV28, the J call TRBJ1-1; unclear D gene. In germline, CDR1 is MDHEN, CDR2 SYDVKM. Deletions cut 7 bases from V and 3 bases from J, with 9 bases between. This CDR3 contains 12 residues. The CDR3 DNA sequence: TGTGCCAGCACCTCGGGGTACACTGAAGCTTTCTTT. It specifies CASTSGYTEAFF. The full variable domain, with the rest looked up from reference TRBV28 and TRBJ1-1, is DVKVTQSSRYLVKRTGEKVFLECVQDMDHENMFWYRQDPGLGLRLIYFSYDVKMKEKGDIPEGYSVSREKKERFSLILESASTNQTSMYLCASTSGYTEAFFGQGTRLTVV.

In its sample, this clone was seen a few times. The rearrangement joins TRBV27 to TRBJ2-2, with D maybe TRBD1 (6 bases). The CDR3 consists of 15 residues. Trimming took off 2 bases at V and 5 bases at J, with 12 bases between the two ends. In germline, CDR1 is MNHEY, CDR2 SMNVEV (reference sequence). The CDR3 is CASSLRAGVTGELFF. For the CDR3, the DNA is TGTGCCAGCAGTTTACGGGCAGGGGTAACCGGGGAGCTGTTTTTT.

The chain employs TRBV11-1 and TRBJ2-1; 7 positions match TRBD2. V lost 0 bases to trimming and J lost 4 bases; unmatched junction nucleotides: 6. Germline CDR1 is SGHAT and CDR2 is FQDESV (reference sequence). This CDR3 region has 16 residues. The CDR3 nucleotides read TGTGCCAGCAGCTTAGCGGGAGGGCCCCCTTACAATGAGCAGTTCTTC. This gives the protein CASSLAGGPPYNEQFF.

The chain has TRBV7-2 and TRBJ1-2, with 8 bases fitting TRBD1. CDR1 is SGHTA and CDR2 is FQGNSA in the germline V gene. V was clipped by 6 bases and J by 7 bases; unmatched bases: 13. This CDR3 has 15 amino acids. The DNA for the CDR3 is TGTGCCAGCAGGCCCCGGGTGGCAGGGGGCGGTGGCTACACCTTC. Amino acids: CASRPRVAGGGGYTF.

This chain joins TRBV6-4 and TRBJ2-2; D unclear. This CDR3 is built from 13 residues. The germline V gene encodes CDR1 MRHNA and CDR2 SNTAGT. V gave up 6 bases and J gave up 1 base, with 6 bases separating them. The CDR3 here is CASSLENTGELFF. CDR3 DNA: TGTGCCAGCAGCCTAGAGAACACCGGGGAGCTGTTTTTT.

In its sample, this clone was seen once. The V and J genes are TRBV21-1 and TRBJ1-5. TRBV21-1 is a known pseudogene. The CDR3 has 14 residues. The CDR3: CASSKGGTNQPQHF. The CDR3 DNA sequence: TGTGCCAGCAGCAAGGGGGGTACCAATCAGCCCCAGCATTTT.

In its sample, this clone was seen a few times. This rearrangement joins TRBV5-1 to TRBJ1-1; 9 positions agree with TRBD1. V shed 4 bases and J 3 bases; nucleotides not matched to a gene: 16. Germline loops: CDR1 SGHRS, CDR2 YFSETQ. The CDR3 length is 18 residues. The CDR3 DNA follows: TGCGCCAGCAGCCCGAGACCCGGGACAGGGAATTTGTACACTGAAGCTTTCTTT. Residues: CASSPRPGTGNLYTEAFF.

Only one count was recorded for this clone. V is TRBV27 and J is TRBJ2-2, with D possibly TRBD1 on 7 matching bases. The V gene's germline CDR1 is MNHEY and CDR2 SMNVEV (reference sequence). The CDR3 extends over 15 amino acids. Trimming pared 1 base from V and 7 bases from J, leaving 13 bases between. This CDR3 is CASSLYGTAGGELFF. Written as DNA, the CDR3 is TGTGCCAGCAGTTTATACGGGACAGCGGGCGGGGAGCTGTTTTTT.

The V and J genes are TRBV3-1 (or the pseudogene TRBV3-2) and TRBJ2-5; TRBD1 matches at 8 bases. CDR1 LGHDT and CDR2 YNNKEL come from the germline V gene (reference sequence). The CDR3 runs 14 residues. The V and J ends lost 1 base and 8 bases, in that order; junction bases with no gene match: 6. CDR3 in DNA: TGTGCCAGCAGCCAAGGGGACAGGCTTAATACCCAGTACTTC. Its protein is CASSQGDRLNTQYF.

J is TRBJ2-1 and V is TRBV19; D is perhaps TRBD1 (5 bases). The germline V and J ends were trimmed by 2 bases and 5 bases, with 16 bases remaining between them. The V gene's germline CDR1 is LNHDA and CDR2 SQIVND (reference sequence). CDR3 length: 16 amino acids. The CDR3 sequence: CASSISNRRLNNEQFF. The CDR3, as DNA: TGTGCCAGTAGTATATCTAACAGGCGATTAAACAATGAGCAGTTCTTC.